The 32 T cell receptor beta chains presented below share a single source sample, sequenced in a study of cytomegalovirus exposure and HLA in healthy donors. Clones were sequenced by immunoSEQ multiplex PCR, and TCRdb holds only the in-frame ones, with some missing. The sample lists around 150,000 clones; around four fifths were seen once. Sequencing used PBMCs. The receptors derive from a man aged 25 to 45 in good health and CMV-seropositive.

The chain is built from TRBV30 and TRBJ2-1, with D possibly being TRBD2 (5 bases). Trimming removed 4 bases at V and 0 bases at J, with 7 bases between. Germline CDR1 GTSNPN, CDR2 SVGIG (reference sequence). The CDR3 contains 13 residues. The CDR3 region is CAWNGDSYNEQFF. As DNA, the CDR3 is TGTGCCTGGAACGGGGACTCCTACAATGAGCAGTTCTTC.

The rearrangement joins TRBV9 to TRBJ2-3; a weak D match, TRBD1 (5 bases). CDR1 and CDR2 (germline): SGDLS, YYNGEE. V dropped 0 bases and J dropped 3 bases, with 14 bases sitting between them. The CDR3 spans 16 residues. This CDR3 is CASSVASGFRTDTQYF. The CDR3 coding sequence is TGTGCCAGCAGCGTAGCTTCAGGGTTTAGGACAGATACGCAGTATTTT.

J is TRBJ1-6 and V is TRBV29-1, with a tentative D call TRBD1 (6 bases). This CDR3 region has 13 residues. Germline CDR1 and CDR2: SQVTM and ANQGSEA. Here the CDR3 DNA reads TGCAGGGGCGGGGGGCAGAGTTTGTCACCCCTCCACTTT. It specifies CRGGGQSLSPLHF. The full variable domain, completed using reference TRBV29-1 and TRBJ1-6, is SAVISQKPSRDICQRGTSLTIQCQVDSQVTMMFWYRQQPGQSLTLIATANQGSEATYESGFVIDKFPISRPNLTFSTLTVSNMSPEDSSIYLCRGGGQSLSPLHFGNGTRLTVT.

The chain has TRBV5-6 and TRBJ2-7, with D perhaps TRBD1 (6 bases). Germline V gene sequence: CDR1 SGHDT, CDR2 YYEEEE. With 1 base removed from V and 5 bases from J, the gap between germline ends came to 10 bases. This CDR3 has 13 amino acids. CDR3 amino acids: CASSLTGWDEQYF. In DNA, the CDR3 is TGTGCCAGCAGCTTGACAGGGTGGGACGAGCAGTACTTC.

This clone has only a few counts. This chain uses TRBV25-1 with TRBJ2-5, with D tentatively TRBD1 (5 bases). The germline V gene encodes CDR1 MGHDK and CDR2 SYGVNS. The CDR3 is 13 amino acids. V was clipped by 5 bases and J by 6 bases, with 13 bases between them. In nucleotides, the CDR3 is TGTGCCAGCAGTCTTAGGGGTAGCCAGACCCAGTACTTC. Amino acids: CASSLRGSQTQYF.

The chain joins TRBV7-3 to TRBJ2-3, with 11 positions matching TRBD2. Germline V CDR1 and CDR2: SGHTA, FQGTGA. V dropped 5 bases and J dropped 4; count of bases not matched to a gene: 8. The length of the CDR3 is 16 residues. The CDR3 protein is CASSPSGGRISDTQYF. DNA for the CDR3: TGTGCCAGCAGCCCTAGCGGGGGGAGGATCTCAGATACGCAGTATTTT.

V gene TRBV7-3 combines with J gene TRBJ2-1; 8 bases are a match to TRBD2. This CDR3 spans 15 amino acids. The germline CDR1 and CDR2 sequences are SGHTA and FQGTGA. V lost 0 bases, J lost 3 bases, and 1 base stayed unmatched. The CDR3 bases are TGTGCCAGCAGCTTAACCAGCGGGGGCTACAATGAGCAGTTCTTC. It yields the protein CASSLTSGGYNEQFF. Looking up the rest from reference TRBV7-3 and TRBJ2-1 gives the full variable domain: GAGVSQTPSNKVTEKGKYVELRCDPISGHTALYWYRQSLGQGPEFLIYFQGTGAADDSGLPNDRFFAVRPEGSVSTLKIQRTERGDSAVYLCASSLTSGGYNEQFFGPGTRLTVL.

The rearrangement uses TRBV7-2 and TRBJ2-7; 8 bases line up with TRBD2. This CDR3 spans 16 amino acids. Per germline, CDR1 SGHTA and CDR2 FQGNSA. Losses at the gene ends were 2 bases for V and 0 bases for J; bases not matched to a gene: 6. DNA for the CDR3: TGTGCCAGCAGCTTACAAGGAGCGGGGGTCTCCTACGAGCAGTACTTC. This translates into CASSLQGAGVSYEQYF.

The V gene is TRBV11-1, the J gene TRBJ2-3, with 12 bases identical to TRBD2. Losses at the gene ends were 1 base for V and 4 bases for J; bases not matched to a gene: 6. Germline assignment: CDR1 SGHAT and CDR2 FQDESV (reference sequence). This CDR3 region has 17 residues. The CDR3 loop is CASSLVTSGSGPDTQYF. The CDR3 nucleotides are TGTGCCAGCAGCTTAGTGACTAGCGGGAGTGGCCCAGATACGCAGTATTTT.

V is TRBV5-1 and J is TRBJ1-1, with D possibly matching TRBD1 (6 bases). Trimming removed 4 bases at V and 6 bases at J, with 16 bases between. The CDR3 spans 14 residues. CDR1 is SGHRS and CDR2 is YFSETQ in the germline V gene. The CDR3 protein is CASSASLDRPEAFF. In DNA, the CDR3 is TGCGCCAGCAGCGCCTCGTTGGACAGACCTGAAGCTTTCTTT.

V is TRBV6-1 and J is TRBJ2-3; the match to TRBD2 covers 7 bases. Trimming removed 4 bases from V and 1 base from J; junction bases left unmatched: 11. The CDR3 contains 17 residues. Germline lookup yields CDR1 MNHNS and CDR2 SASEGT. CDR3 DNA sequence: TGTGCCAGCAGTGCTCCAGCGGGGATGGGCGGCACAGATACGCAGTATTTT. Translation: CASSAPAGMGGTDTQYF.

CDR3 protein: CASSRGTSGGLTNTQYF. CDR3 DNA sequence: TGTGCCAGCAGTAGAGGGACTAGCGGGGGCCTCACGAATACGCAGTATTTT. The chain combines TRBV7-8 with TRBJ2-3; 14 nucleotides match TRBD2. The CDR3 is made up of 17 amino acids. Germline V lookup: CDR1 SGHVS, CDR2 FQNEAQ. The junction had 12 bases not matched to a gene; V was cut back by 6 bases and J by 7 bases.

The table lists this clone with a count of one. The chain has TRBV7-3 and TRBJ2-7; D is possibly TRBD2 (5 bases). Germline V gene data show CDR1 as SGHTA and CDR2 as FQGTGA. The CDR3 covers 15 residues. The V and J ends lost 2 bases and 0 bases respectively, with 11 bases between them. The CDR3 nucleotides are TGTGCCAGCAGCTTAGTGGACGGACTCTCCTACGAGCAGTACTTC. Translation gives CASSLVDGLSYEQYF.

Only a few counts were recorded for this clone. The chain joins TRBV10-3 to TRBJ1-1, with 10 positions matching TRBD1. The length of the CDR3 is 16 residues. V was clipped by 6 bases and J by 4 bases; unmatched bases: 11. Per germline, CDR1 ENHRY and CDR2 SYGVKD. Here the CDR3 reads CAIRRLKGQGSTEAFF. CDR3 sequence (DNA): TGTGCCATCAGGCGCCTAAAGGGACAGGGGAGCACTGAAGCTTTCTTT.

The chain carries TRBV10-3 and TRBJ1-1; D possibly corresponds to TRBD1 (6 bases). Germline V CDR1 and CDR2: ENHRY, SYGVKD. This CDR3 spans 17 amino acids. Trimming removed 6 bases from V and 2 bases from J, with 22 bases in between. CDR3 nucleotides: TGTGCCATCAGGGACCTGGCAGGGGAAAACGGTAACACTGAAGCTTTCTTT. Its protein is CAIRDLAGENGNTEAFF.

The rearrangement joins TRBV6-5 to TRBJ1-1; D remains ambiguous. The CDR3 consists of 14 residues. Germline V CDR1 and CDR2: MNHEY, SVGAGI. Deletions cut 6 bases from V and 1 base from J, with 12 bases between. This CDR3 is CASRSTRGNTEAFF. The CDR3 region has the DNA TGTGCCAGCAGGTCTACTCGGGGGAACACTGAAGCTTTCTTT.

CDR3 residues: CATSRERSGAGELFF. The CDR3 bases are TGTGCCACCAGCAGAGAGAGGTCGGGGGCCGGGGAGCTGTTTTTT. V and J are TRBV15 and TRBJ2-2, with D possibly being TRBD2 (6 bases). Germline V gene sequence: CDR1 LNHNV, CDR2 YYDKDF (reference sequence). Deletions cut 0 bases from V and 6 bases from J, with 11 bases between. The CDR3 runs 15 residues.

This clone was counted between two and nine times. The chain uses TRBV5-1 and TRBJ2-7; 11 bases line up with TRBD2. The length of the CDR3 is 16 residues. Looked up from germline, CDR1 is SGHRS and CDR2 is YFSETQ. V lost 4 bases, J lost 5 bases, and 11 bases stayed unmatched. CDR3 nucleotide sequence: TGCGCCAGCAGCCGATACCTACTAGCGGGAGCCAACGAGCAGTACTTC. Protein sequence: CASSRYLLAGANEQYF.

The chain couples TRBV6-6 to TRBJ1-2; tentatively, D is TRBD1 (5 bases). The CDR3 loop spans 11 amino acids. CDR1 is MNHNY, CDR2 SVGAGI, per germline (reference sequence). Trimming removed 2 bases from V and 10 bases from J, with 8 bases in between. CDR3: CASSYRGVYTF. The CDR3 bases are TGTGCCAGCAGTTACAGGGGTGTCTACACCTTC.

This clone showed up just once. The rearrangement joins TRBV19 to TRBJ2-1; TRBD2 might be the D (7 bases). In germline, CDR1 is LNHDA, CDR2 SQIVND (reference sequence). Trimming removed 3 bases at V and 7 bases at J, with 10 bases between. This CDR3 region has 13 residues. DNA of the CDR3: TGTGCCAGTAGTATCAGGGGAGGGAATGAGCAGTTCTTC. Amino acids: CASSIRGGNEQFF.

V usage is TRBV5-1 and J usage is TRBJ2-5; 7 bases line up with TRBD1. V dropped 3 bases and J dropped 4; count of bases not matched to a gene: 12. The CDR3 sequence is 16 residues long. CDR1 and CDR2 (germline): SGHRS, YFSETQ. CDR3 DNA: TGCGCCAGCAGCTCGACCATAGGACAGGTTCGAGAGACCCAGTACTTC. It encodes CASSSTIGQVRETQYF.

This chain links TRBV6-1 with TRBJ2-7, with D uncertain. CDR1 is MNHNS, CDR2 SASEGT, per germline. CDR3 length: 13 residues. The V end was cut by 5 bases, the J end by 6 bases, with 14 bases between. In nucleotides, the CDR3 is TGTGCCAGCAGTCTCGGGTGGAATAGCGAGCAGTACTTC. Its translation: CASSLGWNSEQYF.

CDR3 nucleotide sequence: TGTGCCAGCAGTGAGACGACAGGACCCTCTGGAAACACCATATATTTT. Protein sequence: CASSETTGPSGNTIYF. The chain uses TRBV28 and TRBJ1-3, with D possibly TRBD1 on 6 matching bases. The CDR3 loop spans 16 amino acids. V lost 5 bases, J lost 0 bases, and 14 bases lay in between. CDR1 and CDR2 (germline): MDHEN, SYDVKM.

A few counts support this clone. V gene TRBV25-1 combines with J gene TRBJ2-7; no reliable D call. The V gene lost 7 bases and the J gene lost 7 bases, with 8 bases spanning the gap. CDR3 length: 10 amino acids. The germline V gene encodes CDR1 MGHDK and CDR2 SYGVNS. The CDR3 region has the DNA TGTGCCAGCACCCGGCGGGAGCAGTACTTC. Protein product: CASTRREQYF.

The chain couples TRBV11-3 to TRBJ2-7, with D possibly being TRBD2 (6 bases). The CDR3 extends over 13 amino acids. Germline CDR1 is SGHNT and CDR2 is YENEEA. V was clipped by 0 bases and J by 7 bases, with 10 bases between them. The chain's CDR3 is CASSLDDGREQYF. The CDR3 DNA reads TGTGCCAGCAGCTTAGACGATGGGAGGGAGCAGTACTTC.

This chain connects TRBV28 to TRBJ2-5; 8 positions agree with TRBD2. CDR3 length: 13 residues. The germline V gene has CDR1 MDHEN and CDR2 SYDVKM. With 6 bases clipped from V and 5 bases from J, the junction kept 5 bases outside the gene matches. This CDR3 is CASSGGGRETQYF. CDR3 nucleotides: TGTGCCAGCAGCGGGGGGGGAAGGGAGACCCAGTACTTC.

This clone was observed once. The V and J genes are TRBV2 and TRBJ2-3, with no clear D. The CDR3 contains 14 residues. V was cut by 7 bases and J by 1 base, with 12 bases left in between. Germline V gene sequence: CDR1 SNHLY, CDR2 FYNNEI. The CDR3, as DNA: TGTGCCAGCAAGCTCCGGGTGGGCACAGATACGCAGTATTTT. Amino acid sequence: CASKLRVGTDTQYF.

The chain recombines TRBV14 with TRBJ2-2; weak D call: TRBD2 (5 bases). Trimming removed 1 base at V and 6 bases at J, with 6 bases between. The germline gives CDR1 SGHDN, CDR2 FVKESK. This CDR3 spans 13 amino acids. The CDR3 reads CASSQAGAGELFF. In DNA form, the CDR3 reads TGTGCCAGCAGCCAAGCCGGGGCCGGGGAGCTGTTTTTT.

This clone was seen only a few times. V is TRBV7-2 and J is TRBJ2-1; possibly TRBD1 for D (6 bases). V lost 1 base, J lost 5 bases, and 9 bases lay in between. The CDR3 length is 14 residues. CDR1 is SGHTA and CDR2 is FQGNSA in the germline V gene. CDR3 DNA: TGTGCCAGCAGCTTAGGGGGGCCGAACAATGAGCAGTTCTTC. Translated, it gives CASSLGGPNNEQFF.

For this clone: The same CDR3 arises from other DNA sequences in this sample as well. This chain uses TRBV11-2 with TRBJ2-5; tentative D call: TRBD1 (5 bases). V was trimmed by 1 base and J by 5 bases, leaving 11 bases between them. In germline, CDR1 is SGHAT, CDR2 FQNNGV. The CDR3 has 14 amino acids. CDR3 nucleotides: TGTGCCAGCAGCTTAGTGGCAGGGCGCGAGACCCAGTACTTC. Translating gives CASSLVAGRETQYF.

In the case of this clone: The sample holds other DNA sequences that translate to the same CDR3. The CDR3 nucleotides read TGCAGCGTTGACACAGGGGGCACAGATACGCAGTATTTT. Residues: CSVDTGGTDTQYF. The J gene is TRBJ2-3, the V gene TRBV29-1; 7 bases align to TRBD1. The CDR3 loop spans 13 amino acids. CDR1 and CDR2 from the germline V gene are SQVTM and ANQGSEA. V was clipped by 3 bases and J by 1 base; unmatched bases: 1.

This chain connects TRBV5-1 to TRBJ2-1, with TRBD2 as a possible D gene (6 bases). With 1 base removed from V and 10 bases from J, the gap between germline ends came to 9 bases. This CDR3 has 12 residues. Germline V gene data show CDR1 as SGHRS and CDR2 as YFSETQ. CDR3 DNA: TGCGCCAGCAGCTTGTGGAGGGACGAGCAGTTCTTC. The encoded protein is CASSLWRDEQFF.